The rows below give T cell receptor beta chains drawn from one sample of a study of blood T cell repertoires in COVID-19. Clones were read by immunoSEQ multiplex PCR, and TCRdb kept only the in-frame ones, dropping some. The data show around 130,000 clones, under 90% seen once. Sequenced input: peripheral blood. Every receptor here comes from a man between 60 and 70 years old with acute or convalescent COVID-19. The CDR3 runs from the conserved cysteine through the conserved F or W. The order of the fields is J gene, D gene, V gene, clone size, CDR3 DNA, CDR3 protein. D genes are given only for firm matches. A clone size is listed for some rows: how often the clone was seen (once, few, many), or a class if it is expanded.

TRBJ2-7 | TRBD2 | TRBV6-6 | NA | TGTGCCAGCAGTTACGGACTAGCCGACTACGAGCAGTACTTC | CASSYGLADYEQYF
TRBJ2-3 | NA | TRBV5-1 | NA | TGCGCCAGCAGCCCGGTCGGGGGTTCCGTCACGGATACGCAGTATTTT | CASSPVGGSVTDTQYF
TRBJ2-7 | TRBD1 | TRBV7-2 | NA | TGTGCCAGCAGTCGACAGGGGTACGAGCAGTACTTC | CASSRQGYEQYF
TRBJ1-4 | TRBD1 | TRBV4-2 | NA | TGTGCCAGCAGCCAAGATGACAGGGCCGAAAAACTGTTTTTT | CASSQDDRAEKLFF
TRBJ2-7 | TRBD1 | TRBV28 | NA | TGTGCCAGCAGTTTGTCGGCCGGGACAGGGTACTACGAGCAGTACTTC | CASSLSAGTGYYEQYF
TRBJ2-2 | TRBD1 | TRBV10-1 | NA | TGCGCCAGCAGTCCGGGGACAGTGAGGTTACCCGGGGAGCTGTTTTTT | CASSPGTVRLPGELFF
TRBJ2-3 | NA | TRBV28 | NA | TGTGCCAGCAGCCCCTTAGCGGACACAGATACGCAGTATTTT | CASSPLADTDTQYF
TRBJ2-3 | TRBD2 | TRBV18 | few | TGTGCCAGCTCACCACAAGGTAGCGGGGGCACAGATACGCAGTATTTT | CASSPQGSGGTDTQYF
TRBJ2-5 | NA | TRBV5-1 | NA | TGCGCCAGCAGCTTTGGCGGGCTAGAAGAGACCCAGTACTTC | CASSFGGLEETQYF
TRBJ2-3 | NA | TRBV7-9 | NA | TGTGCCAGCAGCTTGCCGGGGCGGGGTCGCCCAGATACGCAGTATTTT | CASSLPGRGRPDTQYF
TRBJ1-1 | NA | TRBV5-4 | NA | TGTGCCAGCAGCTGGGTGATTGCTACAGACATGAACACTGAAGCTTTCTTT | CASSWVIATDMNTEAFF
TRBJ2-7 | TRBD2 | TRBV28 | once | TGTGCCAGCGGGCCCGGGGGGTTTCCCTCCTACGAGCAGTACTTC | CASGPGGFPSYEQYF
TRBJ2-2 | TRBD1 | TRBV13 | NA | TGTGCCAGCAGCTCTACAGGGGGCAGTACCGGGGAGCTGTTTTTT | CASSSTGGSTGELFF
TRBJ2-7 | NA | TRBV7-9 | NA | TGTGCCAGCAGCTCTGATACGGCACGGAGTTACTTC | CASSSDTARSYF
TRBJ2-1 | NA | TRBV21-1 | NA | TGTGCCAGCAGCCAGAGTCAGGGGGCGCGGGAGCAGTTCTTC | CASSQSQGAREQFF
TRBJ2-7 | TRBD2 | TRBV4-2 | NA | TGTGCCAGCAGCCTAGGGGGAGCGGGAGCGGTAGACGAGCAGTACTTC | CASSLGGAGAVDEQYF
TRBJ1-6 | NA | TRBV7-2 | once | TGTGCCAGCAGCTTACCACCTTCGGCCCTCCACTTT | CASSLPPSALHF
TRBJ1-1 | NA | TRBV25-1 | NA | TGTGCCAGCAGTGAATCGAGGGTTAACACTGAAGCTTTCTTT | CASSESRVNTEAFF
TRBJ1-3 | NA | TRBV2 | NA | TGTGCCAGCAGTAAAAATCGAGCCAATGGAAACACCATATATTTT | CASSKNRANGNTIYF
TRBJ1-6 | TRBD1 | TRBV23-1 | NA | TGCGCCAGCAGTCCACATGACAGGGTCATTCCACCCCTCCACTTT | CASSPHDRVIPPLHF
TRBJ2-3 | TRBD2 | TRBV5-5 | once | TGTGCCAGCAGCTTAACGCGGGAGAGGTCAGATACGCAGTATTTT | CASSLTRERSDTQYF
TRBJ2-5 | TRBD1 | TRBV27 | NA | TGTGCCAGCAGGACAGGGAGAGAGACCCAGTACTTC | CASRTGRETQYF
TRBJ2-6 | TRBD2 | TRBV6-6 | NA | TGTGCCAGCAGTTACGACGGGAGGGACGCCAACGTCCTGACTTTC | CASSYDGRDANVLTF
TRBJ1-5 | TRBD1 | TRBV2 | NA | TGTGCCAGCAGTGAACAGGGGGCGAGCAATCAGCCCCAGCATTTT | CASSEQGASNQPQHF
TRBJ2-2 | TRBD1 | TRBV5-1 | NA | TGCGCCAGCAGCCAGCGACAGGGGAACACCGGGGAGCTGTTTTTT | CASSQRQGNTGELFF
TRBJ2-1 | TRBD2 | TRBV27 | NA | TGTGCCAGCAGTTACTTTAGTCCCGGGACTAGTACAAATGAGCAGTTCTTC | CASSYFSPGTSTNEQFF
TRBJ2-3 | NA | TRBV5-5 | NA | TGTGCCAGCAGCCTAACAGGTCAGAGCACAGATACGCAGTATTTT | CASSLTGQSTDTQYF
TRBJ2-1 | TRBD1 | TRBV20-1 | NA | TGCAGTGTTAGTCAACAGGGGGCTGAGCAGTTCTTC | CSVSQQGAEQFF